Listed below are T cell receptor beta chains from one sample, sequenced in a study of cytomegalovirus exposure and HLA in healthy donors. Assay: immunoSEQ multiplex PCR; the TCRdb copy retains only in-frame clones and omits some. The repertoire holds roughly 250,000 clones, with around nine tenths as singletons. The sequenced material came from PBMCs. Source of these receptors: a young man in good health and CMV-seronegative. Both conserved end residues are trimmed from each CDR3.

ASSDQGGGYT	TRBJ1-2	TRBV6-5
ASRDSNSNQPQH	TRBJ1-5	TRBV28
ASSLVTGIREKLF	TRBJ1-4	TRBV7-2
ASNGGRTDTQY	TRBJ2-3	TRBV6-1
ASSSSGTINEQF	TRBJ2-1	TRBV27
ASSLEAAALHGYT	TRBJ1-2	TRBV11-2
ASSRDWFRGYT	TRBJ1-2	TRBV7-9
ASSLVTGPGYNEQF	TRBJ2-1	TRBV7-8
ATPGLGNEKLF	TRBJ1-4	TRBV19
ASSQEVRGVTEAF	TRBJ1-1	TRBV5-1
ASSPRVVSKETQY	TRBJ2-5	TRBV9
ASSPGLAGASSYEQY	TRBJ2-7	TRBV5-4
ASSPGTGHYGYT	TRBJ1-2	TRBV28
ASREETGHNYGYT	TRBJ1-2	TRBV28
ASSQDADRGASPLH	TRBJ1-6	TRBV4-3
ASSQYFGQGYTEAF	TRBJ1-1	TRBV4-1
ASSLVPGELNNEQF	TRBJ2-1	TRBV7-2
ATSRETGYGYT	TRBJ1-2	TRBV15
ASRPKGQTGELF	TRBJ2-2	TRBV6-6
ASSDPSGRGGSDTQY	TRBJ2-3	TRBV25-1
ASSDQRDTGELF	TRBJ2-2	TRBV25-1
ASSQGHRGEEEKLF	TRBJ1-4	TRBV4-2
ASSLGQYTDTQY	TRBJ2-3	TRBV28
ASRLAGATETQY	TRBJ2-5	TRBV19
ASSHTGADTQY	TRBJ2-3	TRBV23-1
ASSLVGSTDTQY	TRBJ2-3	TRBV7-2
ASSLRLAPSTDTQY	TRBJ2-3	TRBV5-4